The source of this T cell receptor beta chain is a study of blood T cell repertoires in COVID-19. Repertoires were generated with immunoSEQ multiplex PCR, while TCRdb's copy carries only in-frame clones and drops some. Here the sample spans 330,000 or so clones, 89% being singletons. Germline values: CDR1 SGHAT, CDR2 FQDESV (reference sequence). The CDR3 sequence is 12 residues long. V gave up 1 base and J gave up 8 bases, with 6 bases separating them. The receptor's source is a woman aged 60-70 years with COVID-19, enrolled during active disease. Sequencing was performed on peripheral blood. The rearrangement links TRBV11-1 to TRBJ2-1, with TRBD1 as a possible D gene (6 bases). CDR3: CASSLDRDEQFF. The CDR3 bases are TGTGCCAGCAGCTTAGACAGGGATGAGCAGTTCTTC.